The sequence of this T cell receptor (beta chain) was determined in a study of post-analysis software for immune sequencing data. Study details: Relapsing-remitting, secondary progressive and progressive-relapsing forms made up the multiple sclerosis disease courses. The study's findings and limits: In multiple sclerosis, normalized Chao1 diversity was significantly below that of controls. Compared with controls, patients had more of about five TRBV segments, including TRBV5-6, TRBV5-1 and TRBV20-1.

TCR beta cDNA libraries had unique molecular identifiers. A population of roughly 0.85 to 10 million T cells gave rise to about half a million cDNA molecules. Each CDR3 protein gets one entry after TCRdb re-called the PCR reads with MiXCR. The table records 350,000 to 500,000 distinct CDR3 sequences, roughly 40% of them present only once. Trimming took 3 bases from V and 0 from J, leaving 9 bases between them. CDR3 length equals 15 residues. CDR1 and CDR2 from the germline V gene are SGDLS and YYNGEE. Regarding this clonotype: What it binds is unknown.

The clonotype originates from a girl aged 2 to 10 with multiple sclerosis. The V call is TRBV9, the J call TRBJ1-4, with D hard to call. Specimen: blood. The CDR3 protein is CASSAGVATNEKLFF. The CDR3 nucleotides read TGTGCCAGCAGCGCCGGAGTTGCAACTAATGAAAAACTGTTTTTT.